Below, 16 T cell receptor beta chains from the same sample are listed, as sequenced in a study of blood T cell repertoires in COVID-19. Repertoires were generated with immunoSEQ multiplex PCR, while TCRdb's copy carries only in-frame clones and drops some. Of about 59,000 clones in the sample, about 80% were seen once. Sequencing used peripheral blood. These receptor sequences come from a man aged 60 to 75 with acute or convalescent COVID-19.

The rearrangement links TRBV15 to TRBJ2-2, with D possibly TRBD1 on 6 matching bases. This CDR3 is built from 16 residues. Trimming cost V 3 bases and J 4 bases, with 15 bases left between them. Germline V lookup: CDR1 LNHNV, CDR2 YYDKDF (reference sequence). In nucleotides, the CDR3 is TGTGCCACCAGCAGGGGACAACCTTTGGGCACCGGGGAGCTGTTTTTT. Amino acids: CATSRGQPLGTGELFF.

The rearrangement joins TRBV29-1 to TRBJ2-1; TRBD2 aligns across 11 bases. CDR1 SQVTM and CDR2 ANQGSEA come from the germline V gene. The V and J ends lost 4 bases and 7 bases, in that order; junction bases with no gene match: 9. The CDR3 has 15 residues. CDR3 residues: CSVALLAGVSNEQFF. The CDR3 DNA is TGCAGCGTTGCCTTACTAGCGGGAGTATCAAATGAGCAGTTCTTC.

The genes are TRBV20-1 and TRBJ2-1, with TRBD2 identical over 12 bases. V dropped 3 bases and J dropped 6; count of bases not matched to a gene: 6. This CDR3 contains 15 residues. Germline assignment: CDR1 DFQATT and CDR2 SNEGSKA (reference sequence). The CDR3 loop reads CSASGASGRANEQFF. Here the CDR3 DNA reads TGCAGTGCTAGTGGGGCTAGCGGGAGGGCCAATGAGCAGTTCTTC.

V is TRBV21-1 and J is TRBJ2-1; the listed D gene, TRBD2, was not tested against the DNA. TRBV21-1 is a known pseudogene. The CDR3 runs to 15 residues. In nucleotides, the CDR3 is TGTGCCAGCAGCAAAGAGGCGGGAGCATTGAATGAGCAGTTCTTC. Protein product: CASSKEAGALNEQFF.

The V gene is TRBV30, the J gene TRBJ1-2; a possible D gene is TRBD1 (6 bases). The CDR3 covers 11 residues. Trimming stripped 4 bases from V and 4 bases from J, with 7 bases between. Germline lookup yields CDR1 GTSNPN and CDR2 SVGIG (reference sequence). Written as DNA, the CDR3 is TGTGCCTGGAACAGGGTCTATGGCTACACCTTC. Protein: CAWNRVYGYTF.

The chain employs TRBV19 and TRBJ1-5, with TRBD1 as a possible D gene (6 bases). CDR3 size: 14 residues. CDR1 is LNHDA and CDR2 is SQIVND in the germline V gene (reference sequence). V lost 5 bases, J lost 6 bases, and 14 bases lay in between. The CDR3 DNA reads TGTGCCAGTAGTGCCCCGGGGGGCAGTCAGCCCCAGCATTTT. Protein product: CASSAPGGSQPQHF.

The CDR3 DNA follows: TGTGCCAGCAGCGACCTACTCTGGCACAGGAGCTTCACAGATACGCAGTATTTT. This codes for CASSDLLWHRSFTDTQYF. The chain recombines TRBV6-2 or TRBV6-3 with TRBJ2-3, with D perhaps TRBD1 (5 bases). The CDR3 consists of 18 residues. The germline CDR1 and CDR2 sequences are MNHEY and SVGEGT. V lost 6 bases, J lost 2 bases, and 24 bases lay in between.

This chain uses TRBV10-3 with TRBJ1-3, with D unclear. Trimming pared 2 bases from V and 2 bases from J, leaving 7 bases between. CDR3 size: 14 residues. The germline V gene encodes CDR1 ENHRY and CDR2 SYGVKD. The CDR3 DNA is TGTGCCATCAGTGAGACGTCTACTGGAAACACCATATATTTT. This encodes CAISETSTGNTIYF.

The chain employs TRBV30 and TRBJ2-7; 8 nucleotides agree with TRBD1. This CDR3 comprises 13 residues. Germline CDR1 reads GTSNPN; CDR2 reads SVGIG (reference sequence). Trimming at V came to 3 bases and at J to 3 bases, leaving 4 bases not matched to a gene. As DNA, the CDR3 is TGTGCCTGGAGCCCGGACAGGGACTACGAGCAGTACTTC. Encoded protein: CAWSPDRDYEQYF.

The chain links TRBV25-1 to TRBJ2-2, with 13 bases identical to TRBD2. CDR3 length: 18 residues. V dropped 3 bases and J dropped 4; count of bases not matched to a gene: 8. Germline values: CDR1 MGHDK, CDR2 SYGVNS. CDR3 nucleotide sequence: TGTGCCAGCAGTGACTGGACTAGCGGGAGAGTAGCCACCGGGGAGCTGTTTTTT. This codes for CASSDWTSGRVATGELFF.

CDR3 residues: CASSGGDRGNEKLFF. The CDR3 DNA reads TGTGCCAGCAGTGGGGGGGACAGGGGAAATGAAAAACTGTTTTTT. The J gene is TRBJ1-4, the V gene TRBV28; 10 positions match TRBD1. This CDR3 is 15 amino acids long. Trimming at V came to 5 bases and at J to 5 bases, leaving 5 bases not matched to a gene. The germline V gene has CDR1 MDHEN and CDR2 SYDVKM.

V gene TRBV4-2 combines with J gene TRBJ2-1; D not resolved. V was trimmed by 1 base and J by 0 bases, leaving 7 bases between them. Germline CDR1 reads LGHNA; CDR2 reads YNFKEQ. This CDR3 has 15 amino acids. The CDR3 loop is CASSQARFSYNEQFF. CDR3 nucleotide sequence: TGTGCCAGCAGCCAAGCGCGGTTCTCCTACAATGAGCAGTTCTTC.

The CDR3 protein is CASSFGTGPYYEQYF. In DNA, the CDR3 is TGTGCCAGCAGCTTTGGGACAGGCCCATACTACGAGCAGTACTTC. The gene calls are TRBV5-4 and TRBJ2-7; 8 bases match TRBD1. The CDR3 runs to 15 residues. Germline assignment: CDR1 SGHNT and CDR2 YYREEE (reference sequence). V was pared by 2 bases and J by 3 bases, with 7 bases of the junction left unmatched.

This clone was seen only once. J is TRBJ2-6 and V is TRBV11-2; weak D call: TRBD1 (7 bases). Between the trimmed V and J ends, which lost 5 bases and 0 bases, there was a span of 17 bases. The germline gives CDR1 SGHAT, CDR2 FQNNGV. The CDR3 covers 18 residues. In nucleotides, the CDR3 is TGTGCCAGCAGCCGACGACAGGGACTCATCTCTGGGGCCAACGTCCTGACTTTC. This gives the protein CASSRRQGLISGANVLTF.

This CDR3 is CSVRADYNTEAFF. The CDR3 nucleotides are TGCAGCGTTCGTGCAGACTATAACACTGAAGCTTTCTTT. The gene calls are TRBV29-1 and TRBJ1-1; D gene uncertain. The V end was cut by 5 bases, the J end by 2 bases, with 12 bases between. The CDR3 loop spans 13 amino acids. The germline V gene has CDR1 SQVTM and CDR2 ANQGSEA.

This clone has a handful of counts. For the CDR3, the DNA is TGCGCCAGCATTGGGAGCGGACAGGGGTGGAATTCACCCCTCCACTTT. Translating gives CASIGSGQGWNSPLHF. This chain links TRBV10-2 with TRBJ1-6; TRBD1 matches at 9 bases. Trimming took 7 bases from V and 7 from J; bases not matched to a gene: 11. The CDR3 is 16 amino acids. Germline values: CDR1 WSHSY, CDR2 SAAADI.